A selection of T cell receptor beta chains follows, all from one sample in a study of cytomegalovirus exposure and HLA in healthy donors. Measured with immunoSEQ multiplex PCR; TCRdb has only the in-frame clones, and not every one. The sample yields some 190,000 clones, around 82% seen once. The sample taken for sequencing was PBMCs. The receptors shown here come from a woman aged 25 to 39 in good health and CMV-seropositive. The conserved cysteine and the conserved F or W are not part of the CDR3 here. Not every row has a clone size; where given, it reads once, few, many or a size class.

>12|TRBV10-3|once
AITTGLAGYEQY
>13|TRBV7-8|few
ASTLTGQGVSPLH
>13|TRBV11-3|few
ASRQPGSRLYEQY
>10|TRBV7-2|.
ASSYIYQPQH
>12|TRBV5-1|.
ASSFSAGNYGYT
>12|TRBV9|.
ASSTGTGGNEQY
>12|TRBV5-6|few
ASRSGVRRNEQF
>15|TRBV4-1|.
ASSQVLRGPETYGYT
>13|TRBV6-5|.
ASSYGQRDLNTIY
>11|TRBV6-5|once
ASGQGSNQPQH
>13|TRBV7-8|.
ASSLALSTYNEQF
>16|TRBV15|.
ATSRDREDTLGGYGYT
>16|TRBV19|.
ASTRGGTGRTGNQPQH
>13|TRBV28|.
ASSHLGVSNQPQH
>13|TRBV25-1|.
ASSGGQGPTDTQY
>13|TRBV6-4|once
ASSEMGLALNEQF
>14|TRBV28|.
ASTRGSGPYNSPLH